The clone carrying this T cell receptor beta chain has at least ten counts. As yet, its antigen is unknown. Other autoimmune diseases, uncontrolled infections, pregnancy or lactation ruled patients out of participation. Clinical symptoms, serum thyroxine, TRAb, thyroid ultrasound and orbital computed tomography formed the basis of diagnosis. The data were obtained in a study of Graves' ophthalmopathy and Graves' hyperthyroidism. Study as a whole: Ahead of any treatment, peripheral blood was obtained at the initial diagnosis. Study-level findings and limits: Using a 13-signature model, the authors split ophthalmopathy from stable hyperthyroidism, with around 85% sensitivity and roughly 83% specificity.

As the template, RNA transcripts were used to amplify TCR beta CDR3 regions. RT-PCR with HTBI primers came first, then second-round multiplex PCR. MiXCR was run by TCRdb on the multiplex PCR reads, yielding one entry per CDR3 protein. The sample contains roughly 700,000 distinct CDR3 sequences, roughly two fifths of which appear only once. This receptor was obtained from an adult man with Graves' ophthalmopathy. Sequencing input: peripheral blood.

The CDR3 reads CASSVTGSGELFF. For the CDR3, the DNA is TGTGCCAGCAGCGTGACAGGGTCAGGGGAGCTGTTTTTT. The chain employs TRBV9 and TRBJ2-2; the match to TRBD1 covers 7 bases. The CDR3 length is 13 residues. V gave up 2 bases and J gave up 8 bases; unmatched junction bases: 3. Germline V gene data show CDR1 as SGDLS and CDR2 as YYNGEE.